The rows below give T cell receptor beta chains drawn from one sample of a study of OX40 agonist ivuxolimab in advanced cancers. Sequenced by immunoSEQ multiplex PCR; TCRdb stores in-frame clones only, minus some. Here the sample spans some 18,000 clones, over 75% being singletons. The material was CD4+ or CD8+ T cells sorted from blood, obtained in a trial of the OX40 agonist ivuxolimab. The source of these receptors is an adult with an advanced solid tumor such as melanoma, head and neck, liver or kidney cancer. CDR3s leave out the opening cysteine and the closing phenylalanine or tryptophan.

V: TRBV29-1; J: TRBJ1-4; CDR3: SVDTGSTNEKLF
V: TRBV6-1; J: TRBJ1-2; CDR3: ASSEGRVTGVGYT
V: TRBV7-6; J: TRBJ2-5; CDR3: ASSLDGTAEQETQY
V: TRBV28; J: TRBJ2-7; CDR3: ASSYGQPYEQY
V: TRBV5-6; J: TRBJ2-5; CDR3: ASSLLQAATQY
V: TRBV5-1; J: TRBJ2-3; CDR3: ASTKIAGGEDTQY
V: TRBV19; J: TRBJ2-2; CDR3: ASQDTGELF
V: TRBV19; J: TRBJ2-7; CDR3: ASSPGTSYEQY
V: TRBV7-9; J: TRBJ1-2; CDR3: ASSLLDREVYGYT
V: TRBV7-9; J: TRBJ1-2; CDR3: ASSLGGGGYYGYT
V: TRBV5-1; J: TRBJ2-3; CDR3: ASSLGQGRPDTQY
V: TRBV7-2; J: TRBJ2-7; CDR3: ASSVTGPYEQY
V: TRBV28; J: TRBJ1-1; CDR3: ASSFFAVSNTEAF
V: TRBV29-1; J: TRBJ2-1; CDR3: SVPSGLAGYNEQF
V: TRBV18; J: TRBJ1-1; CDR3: ASSPPLSGMNTEAF
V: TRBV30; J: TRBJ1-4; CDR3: AWRPGQGGEKLF
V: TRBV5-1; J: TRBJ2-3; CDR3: ASSLAGTDTQY
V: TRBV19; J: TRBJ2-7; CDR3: ASRKDSSYEQY
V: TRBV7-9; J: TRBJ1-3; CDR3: ASSFAGSSGNTIY
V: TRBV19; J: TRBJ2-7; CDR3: ASSISDGVGYEQY
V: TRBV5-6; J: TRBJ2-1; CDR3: ASSLISGAGLAVNEQF
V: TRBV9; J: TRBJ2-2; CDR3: ASSTTTGELF
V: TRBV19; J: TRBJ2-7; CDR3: ASSIFFQYEQY
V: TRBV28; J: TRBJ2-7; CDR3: ASSSLRRDPYEQY
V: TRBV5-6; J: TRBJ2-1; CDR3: ASSLGAGREF
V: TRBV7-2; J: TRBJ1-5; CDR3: ASSLGRNQPQH
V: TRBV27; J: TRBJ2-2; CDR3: ASSQAGRSTGELF
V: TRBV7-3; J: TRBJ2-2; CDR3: ASSPPGPHTGELF
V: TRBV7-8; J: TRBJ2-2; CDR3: ASTVQAGGRRELF
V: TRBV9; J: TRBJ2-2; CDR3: ASQGPSTGELF
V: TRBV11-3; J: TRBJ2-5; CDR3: ASSLYPGGQETQY
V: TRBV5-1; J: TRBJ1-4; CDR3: ASSSGQGNEKLF
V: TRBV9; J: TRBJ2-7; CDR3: ASSAGIASYEQY
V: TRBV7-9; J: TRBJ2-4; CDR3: ASSLTSGRGNIQY
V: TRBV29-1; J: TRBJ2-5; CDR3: SAGLAGDWETQY
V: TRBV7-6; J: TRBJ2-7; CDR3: ASSLAQGARNEQY